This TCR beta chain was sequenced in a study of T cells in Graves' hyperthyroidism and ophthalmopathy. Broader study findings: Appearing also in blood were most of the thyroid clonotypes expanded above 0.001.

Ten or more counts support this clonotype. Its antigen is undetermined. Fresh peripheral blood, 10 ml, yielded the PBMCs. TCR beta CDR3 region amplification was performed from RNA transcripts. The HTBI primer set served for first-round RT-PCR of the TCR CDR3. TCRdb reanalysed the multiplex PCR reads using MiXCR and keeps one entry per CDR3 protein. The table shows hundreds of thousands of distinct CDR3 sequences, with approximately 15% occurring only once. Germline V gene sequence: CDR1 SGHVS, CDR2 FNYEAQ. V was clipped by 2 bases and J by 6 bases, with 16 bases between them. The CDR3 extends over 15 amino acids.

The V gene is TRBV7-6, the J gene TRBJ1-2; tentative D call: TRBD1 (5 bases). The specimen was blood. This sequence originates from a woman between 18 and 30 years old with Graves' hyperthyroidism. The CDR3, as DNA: TGTGCCAGCAGCTTAATCCCCGGAGCGGGGGATGGCTACACCTTC. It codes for CASSLIPGAGDGYTF.